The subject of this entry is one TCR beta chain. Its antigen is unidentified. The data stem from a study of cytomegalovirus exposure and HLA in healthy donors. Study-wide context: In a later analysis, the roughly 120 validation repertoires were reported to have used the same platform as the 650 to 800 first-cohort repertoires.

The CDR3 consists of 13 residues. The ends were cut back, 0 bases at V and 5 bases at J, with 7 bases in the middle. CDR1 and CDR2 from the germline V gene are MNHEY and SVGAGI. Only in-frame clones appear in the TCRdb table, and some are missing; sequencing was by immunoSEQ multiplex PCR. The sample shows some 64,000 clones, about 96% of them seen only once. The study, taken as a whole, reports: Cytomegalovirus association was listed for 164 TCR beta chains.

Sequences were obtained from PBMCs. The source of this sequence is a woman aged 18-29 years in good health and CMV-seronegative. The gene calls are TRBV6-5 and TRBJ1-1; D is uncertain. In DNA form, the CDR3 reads TGTGCCAGCAGTTACTCGGCGGGGACTGAAGCTTTCTTT. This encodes CASSYSAGTEAFF.